The TCR beta chain described here comes from a study of cytomegalovirus exposure and HLA in healthy donors. Notes on the study in general: In a later analysis, across HLA loci, associated TCR counts were highest for DRB1, lowest for HLA-C. A previous analysis found most TCR beta V segments productive roughly 87% or roughly 30% of the time. Some public TCRs appeared in many individuals, while most sequences were rare.

13 Jbeta primers and 60 Vbeta primers were used for the PCR. Data came from immunoSEQ multiplex PCR; TCRdb stores just in-frame clones and leaves some out. Altogether 77,000 or so clones are present, over 70% being singletons, with the ten largest covering less than 2%. A remark on this clone: As yet, its antigen is unknown.

The V end was cut by 5 bases, the J end by 9 bases, with 11 bases between. Germline values: CDR1 MNHEY, CDR2 SMNVEV (reference sequence). The CDR3 consists of 13 residues. The V gene is TRBV27, the J gene TRBJ1-6, with D uncertain. The receptor was isolated from a man aged 40-49 years in good health and CMV-seronegative. The sample consisted of PBMCs. The CDR3 region is CASSLIPRSPLHF. The CDR3 DNA follows: TGTGCCAGCAGTCTCATCCCGCGTTCACCCCTCCACTTT.